A single sample gave rise to the 29 T cell receptor beta chains below, sequenced in a study of naive and memory T cell subsets. General study results and limits: A few larger clonotypes appeared in naive repertoires, especially CD8, possibly memory cells re-expressing CD45RA.

An equimolar mix of two oligonucleotides served as the beta constant-region primer for TRBC1 and TRBC2. Four rounds of PCR amplified the ligated cDNA using nested alpha and beta constant-region primers plus SP2. One entry per CDR3 protein, called by TCRdb with MiXCR from the UMI-ligation and nested PCR reads. The table has around 140,000 distinct CDR3 sequences, roughly 20% seen once. No cognate antigen is known for these TCRs. Sequencing used naive CD4+ T cells from blood. These receptors were obtained from a human donor in good health.

This clonotype was recorded at least ten times. This chain uses TRBV12-3 or TRBV12-4 with TRBJ2-2; possibly TRBD1 for D (5 bases). The CDR3 contains 15 residues. Trimming removed 4 bases from V and 0 bases from J, with 9 bases in between. In DNA form, the CDR3 reads TGTGCCAGCAGTTCCAGGGCCGCGAACACCGGGGAGCTGTTTTTT. Protein: CASSSRAANTGELFF.

This clonotype was observed a few times. The chain has TRBV6-1 and TRBJ2-3; 8 positions match TRBD1. The germline CDR1 and CDR2 sequences are MNHNS and SASEGT. The CDR3 consists of 14 residues. V lost 10 bases and J lost 2; bases outside the gene matches: 8. In DNA form, the CDR3 reads TGTGCCACCCAGGGACAGGTCATCACAGATACGCAGTATTTT. It is translated as CATQGQVITDTQYF.

The V and J genes are TRBV20-1 and TRBJ1-1; D possibly corresponds to TRBD1 (6 bases). V was trimmed by 6 bases and J by 0 bases, leaving 17 bases between them. Germline V gene sequence: CDR1 DFQATT, CDR2 SNEGSKA (reference sequence). The CDR3 totals 15 residues. The CDR3 nucleotides are TGCAGTGCGGGGGGGGCAGCTAACATGAACACTGAAGCTTTCTTT. Translation: CSAGGAANMNTEAFF.

The CDR3 coding sequence is TGTGCCAGCCGTACGGGACAGGGAGGGAATGAGCAGTTCTTC. It encodes CASRTGQGGNEQFF. The chain links TRBV6-6 to TRBJ2-1, with 9 bases fitting TRBD1. This CDR3 is 14 amino acids long. The trim removed 8 bases at V and 7 bases at J, leaving 9 bases unmatched. Germline CDR1 MNHNY, CDR2 SVGAGI (reference sequence).

This clonotype was seen a few times. The genes are TRBV11-2 and TRBJ2-7; either TRBD1 or TRBD2 may supply D (5 bases each). This CDR3 has 12 residues. V was cut by 4 bases and J by 6 bases, with 10 bases left in between. Per the germline V gene, CDR1 is SGHAT and CDR2 is FQNNGV. The CDR3 reads CASSWGPTEQYF. The CDR3 DNA is TGTGCCAGCAGCTGGGGACCTACCGAGCAGTACTTC. The variable domain in full, with the rest retrieved from reference TRBV11-2 and TRBJ2-7, is EAGVAQSPRYKIIEKRQSVAFWCNPISGHATLYWYQQILGQGPKLLIQFQNNGVVDDSQLPKDRFSAERLKGVDSTLKIQPAKLEDSAVYLCASSWGPTEQYFGPGTRLTVT.

The table lists this clonotype with a few counts. This chain connects TRBV12-3 or TRBV12-4 to TRBJ2-2, with D unresolved. This CDR3 spans 13 amino acids. The germline V and J ends were trimmed by 5 bases and 0 bases, with 4 bases remaining between them. For the CDR3, the DNA is TGTGCCAGCAGTATGACGAACACCGGGGAGCTGTTTTTT. Amino acid sequence: CASSMTNTGELFF.

The chain recombines TRBV6-9 with TRBJ1-5; no reliable D call. The CDR3 has 15 residues. V lost 7 bases, J lost 2 bases, and 15 bases lay in between. CDR1 and CDR2 from the germline V gene are MNHGY and SVAAGI. The CDR3 DNA follows: TGTGCCAGCATCCCGGGCCCGGACCGCAATCAGCCCCAGCATTTT. It yields the protein CASIPGPDRNQPQHF.

The CDR3 region has the DNA TGTGCCAGCTCACCCACCTTCCGAAGAGGAGGGGGGCTTCCCTACAATGAGCAGTTCTTC. This encodes CASSPTFRRGGGLPYNEQFF. The chain recombines TRBV18 with TRBJ2-1, with D perhaps assigned TRBD1 or TRBD2 (6 bases each). V lost 3 bases and J lost 2, with 26 bases in between. This CDR3 has 20 residues. From germline, CDR1 is KGHSH and CDR2 LQKENI.

Ten or more counts support this clonotype. This sequence joins TRBV12-3 or TRBV12-4 and TRBJ2-1, with a possible D match to TRBD1 (6 bases). This CDR3 contains 13 residues. The V end was cut by 7 bases, the J end by 10 bases, with 17 bases between. CDR3 bases: TGTGCCAGCACCCGTCTAGGCAGGGGAGAGCAGTTCTTC. Amino acid sequence: CASTRLGRGEQFF.

This sequence joins TRBV5-1 and TRBJ2-1; the D gene is possibly TRBD1 (7 bases). Germline V gives CDR1 SGHRS, CDR2 YFSETQ. Trimming pared 4 bases from V and 8 bases from J, leaving 10 bases between. The length of the CDR3 is 12 residues. The CDR3 DNA reads TGCGCCAGCAGCCCCAGGGGGGATGAGCAGTTCTTC. Protein sequence: CASSPRGDEQFF.

There are a few counts of this clonotype. This chain connects TRBV29-1 to TRBJ2-1; 7 bases line up with TRBD2. The CDR3 extends over 13 amino acids. Germline assignment: CDR1 SQVTM and CDR2 ANQGSEA. V lost 4 bases and J lost 6; bases outside the gene matches: 6. CDR3 sequence reads: CSVGAGVINEQFF. The CDR3 nucleotides read TGCAGCGTTGGGGCGGGAGTGATCAATGAGCAGTTCTTC.

This clonotype was counted at least ten times. The V and J genes are TRBV27 and TRBJ2-1, with D perhaps TRBD2 (6 bases). The V gene lost 2 bases and the J gene lost 2 bases, with 13 bases spanning the gap. This CDR3 contains 16 residues. CDR1 MNHEY and CDR2 SMNVEV come from the germline V gene (reference sequence). The CDR3 nucleotides are TGTGCCAGCAGTTTAGATGCAGCGGGTGCCTACAATGAGCAGTTCTTC. Translating it yields CASSLDAAGAYNEQFF.

The chain uses TRBV12-5 and TRBJ2-1, with no clear D. Germline assignment: CDR1 LGHNT and CDR2 FRNRAP. Deletions cut 4 bases from V and 8 bases from J, with 9 bases between. CDR3 size: 12 residues. The chain's CDR3 is CASGWGLDEQFF. CDR3 nucleotide sequence: TGTGCTAGTGGTTGGGGTCTCGATGAGCAGTTCTTC.

This chain joins TRBV4-1 and TRBJ2-1; TRBD2 matches 13 bases. Germline V gene lookup returns CDR1 MGHRA and CDR2 YSYEKL. The CDR3 is made up of 16 amino acids. V shed 4 bases and J 8 bases; nucleotides not matched to a gene: 8. CDR3 in DNA: TGCGCCAGCAGCCGCCAACTAGCGGGAGGGGGGGATGAGCAGTTCTTC. The encoded protein is CASSRQLAGGGDEQFF.

This clonotype was seen once. The chain combines TRBV27 with TRBJ2-4, with TRBD2 matching 7 bases. The CDR3 is made up of 17 amino acids. Germline V lookup: CDR1 MNHEY, CDR2 SMNVEV (reference sequence). V lost 2 bases to trimming and J lost 1 base; unmatched junction nucleotides: 8. DNA of the CDR3: TGTGCCAGCAGTTTAAGGCTAGCGGAGAGGGCCAAAAACATTCAGTACTTC. This translates into CASSLRLAERAKNIQYF.

This clonotype was observed once. This rearrangement joins TRBV6-6 to TRBJ2-5; D is possibly TRBD1 or TRBD2 (5 bases each). Trimming took off 8 bases at V and 0 bases at J, with 7 bases between the two ends. The CDR3 loop spans 12 amino acids. Per the germline V gene, CDR1 is MNHNY and CDR2 is SVGAGI (reference sequence). The CDR3 coding sequence is TGTGCCAGCCGGGGCTACCAAGAGACCCAGTACTTC. This codes for CASRGYQETQYF.

This sequence joins TRBV29-1 and TRBJ1-2, with 10 bases fitting TRBD1. CDR1 is SQVTM and CDR2 is ANQGSEA in the germline V gene. The CDR3 has 15 amino acids. The V gene end was trimmed by 5 bases and the J gene end by 5 bases; junction bases not matched to a gene: 11. The CDR3 sequence: CSVRQLGTGEYGYTF. The CDR3 DNA reads TGCAGCGTTCGCCAGTTGGGGACAGGGGAATATGGCTACACCTTC.

The sample holds many counts of this clonotype. The chain links TRBV20-1 to TRBJ1-6; TRBD1 agrees at 10 bases. CDR3 length: 16 amino acids. CDR1 is DFQATT, CDR2 SNEGSKA, per germline (reference sequence). The V gene end was trimmed by 1 base and the J gene end by 11 bases; junction bases not matched to a gene: 11. The CDR3 loop reads CSARGAGTGVGPPLHF. In DNA form, the CDR3 reads TGCAGTGCTAGAGGTGCCGGGACAGGGGTTGGACCACCCCTCCACTTT.

This clonotype has a count of ten or more. This chain uses TRBV11-2 with TRBJ2-1; D remains unclear. This CDR3 comprises 16 residues. CDR1 and CDR2 (germline): SGHAT, FQNNGV. Trimming removed 1 base from V and 0 bases from J, with 10 bases in between. CDR3 in DNA: TGTGCCAGCAGCTTAGCGTTTACTAACTCCTACAATGAGCAGTTCTTC. Encoded protein: CASSLAFTNSYNEQFF.

This clonotype was recorded many times. CDR3 coding DNA: TGCAGTGCTATTCGGGGGGGGCAATTGAAGTATGGCTACACCTTC. Its protein is CSAIRGGQLKYGYTF. V and J are TRBV20-1 and TRBJ1-2; tentative D call: TRBD1 (6 bases). This CDR3 is 15 amino acids long. V was trimmed by 4 bases and J by 5 bases, leaving 20 bases between them. Germline V CDR1 and CDR2: DFQATT, SNEGSKA (reference sequence).

There are a few counts of this clonotype. The chain couples TRBV5-1 to TRBJ2-1, with 9 bases matching TRBD2. Looked up from germline, CDR1 is SGHRS and CDR2 is YFSETQ. The CDR3 has 15 amino acids. V trimming: 3 bases; J trimming: 5 bases; junction bases outside the gene matches: 6. CDR3 loop: CASSYSGSWNNEQFF. DNA for the CDR3: TGCGCCAGCAGCTATAGCGGGAGTTGGAACAATGAGCAGTTCTTC.

V gene TRBV7-6 combines with J gene TRBJ1-4; D is unresolved. The CDR3 loop spans 17 amino acids. V was shortened by 2 bases and J by 0 bases, with 13 bases between the two germline ends. Germline values: CDR1 SGHVS, CDR2 FNYEAQ. CDR3 DNA: TGTGCCAGCAGCTTAAAAAATCGGCAACCAACTAATGAAAAACTGTTTTTT. It translates to CASSLKNRQPTNEKLFF.

V gene TRBV6-1 combines with J gene TRBJ1-2; D gene uncertain. Germline CDR1 MNHNS, CDR2 SASEGT. The CDR3 is 14 amino acids. V dropped 1 base and J dropped 9 bases, with 15 bases sitting between them. The DNA for the CDR3 is TGTGCCAGCAGTGAAGGCGTCAGAGCGGGGAGCTACACCTTC. Its translation is CASSEGVRAGSYTF.

In its sample, this clonotype was seen a few times. The chain recombines TRBV5-1 with TRBJ1-2; possible D gene TRBD1, 6 bases. Trimming shortened V by 1 base and J by 1 base, and 11 bases separated the two germline ends. The CDR3 consists of 15 residues. Germline V CDR1 and CDR2: SGHRS, YFSETQ. The DNA of the CDR3 is TGCGCCAGCAGCTTGACCACGGACAGTAACTATGGCTACACCTTC. Encoded protein: CASSLTTDSNYGYTF. Full variable domain (rest looked up from reference TRBV5-1 and TRBJ1-2): KAGVTQTPRYLIKTRGQQVTLSCSPISGHRSVSWYQQTPGQGLQFLFEYFSETQRNKGNFPGRFSGRQFSNSRSEMNVSTLELGDSALYLCASSLTTDSNYGYTFGSGTRLTVV.

This clonotype showed up just a few times. The chain recombines TRBV29-1 with TRBJ2-1, with TRBD2 matching 9 bases. Looked up from germline, CDR1 is SQVTM and CDR2 is ANQGSEA. V gave up 4 bases and J gave up 8 bases; unmatched junction bases: 9. The CDR3 covers 14 residues. CDR3: CSVGGRAGVYEQFF. CDR3 DNA: TGCAGCGTTGGCGGGAGGGCCGGAGTGTATGAGCAGTTCTTC.

The chain links TRBV7-2 to TRBJ2-2, with D possibly being TRBD1 (5 bases). Germline V gene data show CDR1 as SGHTA and CDR2 as FQGNSA. The V end lost 7 bases, the J end lost 1 base, and 16 bases lay between the germline ends. This CDR3 has 16 residues. The CDR3 sequence is CASTLLGRKNTGELFF. Written as DNA, the CDR3 is TGTGCCAGCACCCTTCTGGGGCGGAAGAACACCGGGGAGCTGTTTTTT.

The sample holds many counts of this clonotype. J is TRBJ1-1 and V is TRBV7-8, with D hard to call. CDR1 and CDR2 (germline): SGHVS, FQNEAQ. V was pared by 3 bases and J by 2 bases, with 10 bases between. CDR3 length equals 14 residues. This CDR3 is CASSFRWGNTEAFF. CDR3 bases: TGTGCCAGCAGCTTTCGGTGGGGTAACACTGAAGCTTTCTTT.

This clonotype has just a few counts. The genes are TRBV10-3 and TRBJ2-7; no firm D call. This CDR3 region has 12 residues. Trimming removed 8 bases at V and 3 bases at J, with 11 bases between. Germline V CDR1 and CDR2: ENHRY, SYGVKD. As DNA, the CDR3 is TGTGCCATCTCCCAACTTAGCTACGAGCAGTACTTC. Protein product: CAISQLSYEQYF.

The table lists this clonotype with a few counts. This rearrangement joins TRBV6-1 to TRBJ1-5; unclear D gene. Trimming shortened V by 6 bases and J by 1 base, and 7 bases separated the two germline ends. The CDR3 extends over 13 amino acids. Germline CDR1 reads MNHNS; CDR2 reads SASEGT. CDR3 bases: TGTGCCAGCAGACTAGGAAGCAATCAGCCCCAGCATTTT. Encoded protein: CASRLGSNQPQHF.